This TCR beta chain originates from a study of shared clonotypes between healthy human individuals. Findings and caveats of the study: Naive subsets usually exceeded memory subsets in estimated richness. In this cohort, only blood was sampled, and tissue repertoires likely differ. Sequencing depth was expected to influence donor clonotype sharing.

Some clones are missing from TCRdb's copy, which holds only in-frame ones; the method was immunoSEQ multiplex PCR. This repertoire shows some 200,000 clones, 90% to 95% found once; its top ten account for around 0.072%. The CDR3 is made up of 12 amino acids. Germline V gene lookup returns CDR1 KGHSH and CDR2 LQKENI. The V end lost 2 bases, the J end lost 7 bases, and 8 bases lay between the germline ends. Points on this clone: What it recognizes is unknown.

Sequenced material: naive CD4+ T cells sorted from blood. Sample subset: CD45RA+ positively selected. This TCR was recovered from a woman aged 25 to 45 in good health. The chain is built from TRBV18 and TRBJ1-1; D uncertain. CDR3 amino acids: CASSPRTYEAFF. CDR3 DNA: TGTGCCAGCTCACCAAGAACATATGAAGCTTTCTTT. Using reference TRBV18 and TRBJ1-1 for the parts outside the CDR3, the full variable domain is NAGVMQNPRHLVRRRGQEARLRCSPMKGHSHVYWYRQLPEEGLKFMVYLQKENIIDESGMPKERFSAEFPKEGPSILRIQQVVRGDSAAYFCASSPRTYEAFFGQGTRLTVV.